This T cell receptor (beta chain) was recovered during a study of graft-versus-host responses after intestinal transplantation. About the research overall: Multivisceral, liver-intestinal, or isolated intestinal grafts went to recipients. Tacrolimus plus steroids were given to all recipients for about 3 years, preceded by anti-thymocyte globulin induction.

This CDR3 spans 15 amino acids. In germline, CDR1 is LNHDA, CDR2 SQIVND (reference sequence). V lost 4 bases, J lost 5 bases, and 14 bases lay in between. Whole-study findings and limits: GvH clones surfaced in recipient marrow, some emerging earlier in ileum or blood. Individuals carrying graft-donor T cell macrochimerism showed high graft-versus-host to host-versus-graft clonal ratios in allografts.

Sequencing was performed with immunoSEQ multiplex PCR; in TCRdb, only in-frame clones are kept and a portion is missing. The sample comprises fewer than 110,000 clones, under 95% of which are singletons, and approximately 1.2% rests with the top ten. A word on this clone: Its antigen remains unidentified.

The clonotype was recovered from a human donor who received an intestinal transplant. The chain employs TRBV19 and TRBJ2-2; the D gene is possibly TRBD1 (5 bases). Sequenced here: unstimulated CD8+ T cells sorted from spleen or lymph node cells, sampled before intestinal transplant. The CDR3 reads CASSTDKPRTGELFF. The DNA of the CDR3 is TGTGCCAGTAGTACGGACAAGCCAAGGACCGGGGAGCTGTTTTTT. Together with reference TRBV19 and TRBJ2-2, the CDR3 gives the full variable domain: DGGITQSPKYLFRKEGQNVTLSCEQNLNHDAMYWYRQDPGQGLRLIYYSQIVNDFQKGDIAEGYSVSREKKESFPLTVTSAQKNPTAFYLCASSTDKPRTGELFFGEGSRLTVL.